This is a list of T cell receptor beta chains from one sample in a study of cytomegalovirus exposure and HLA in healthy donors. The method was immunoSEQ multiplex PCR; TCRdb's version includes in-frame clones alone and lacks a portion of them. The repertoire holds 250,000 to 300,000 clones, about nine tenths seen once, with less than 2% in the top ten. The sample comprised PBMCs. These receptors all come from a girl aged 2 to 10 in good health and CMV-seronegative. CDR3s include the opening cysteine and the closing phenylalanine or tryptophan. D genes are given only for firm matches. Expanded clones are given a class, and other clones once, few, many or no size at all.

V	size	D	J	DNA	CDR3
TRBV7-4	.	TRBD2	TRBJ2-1	TGTGCCAGCAGCCTGGGGACTAGCGGTTACAATGAGCAGTTCTTC	CASSLGTSGYNEQFF
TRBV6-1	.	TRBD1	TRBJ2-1	TGTGCCAGCAGTCTTGAGACAGGGGGGTATGAGCAGTTCTTC	CASSLETGGYEQFF
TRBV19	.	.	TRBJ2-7	TGTGCCAGTAGTATTGCCGGACAACACTACGAGCAGTACTTC	CASSIAGQHYEQYF
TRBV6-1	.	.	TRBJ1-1	TGTGCCAGCAGTGTAGAGATGAACACTGAAGCTTTCTTT	CASSVEMNTEAFF
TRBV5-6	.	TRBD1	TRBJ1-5	TGTGCCAGCAGCGTAGGGACAGGGGGCACCCAAAATCAGCCCCAGCATTTT	CASSVGTGGTQNQPQHF
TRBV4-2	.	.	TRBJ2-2	TGTGCCAGCAGCAAAAGGGGGGGAGAGGCCGGGGAGCTGTTTTTT	CASSKRGGEAGELFF
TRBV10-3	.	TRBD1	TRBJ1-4	TGTGCCATCAGCGACAGGGGGTATGAAAAACTGTTTTTT	CAISDRGYEKLFF
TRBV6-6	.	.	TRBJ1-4	TGTGCCAGCACCCGGGGGGGGGCTGGGACGGGTGAAAAACTGTTTTTT	CASTRGGAGTGEKLFF
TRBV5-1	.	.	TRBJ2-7	TGCGCCAGCAGCTTGGGAAGCGGTTACCCCTACGAGCAGTACTTC	CASSLGSGYPYEQYF
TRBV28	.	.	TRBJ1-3	TGTGCCAGCAGTGCTCCCGGCAGGGCCTTCTCTGGAAACACCATATATTTT	CASSAPGRAFSGNTIYF
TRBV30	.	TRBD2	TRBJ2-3	TGTGCCTGGAGTCTGGGACTAGCGGGGGCCACAGATACGCAGTATTTT	CAWSLGLAGATDTQYF
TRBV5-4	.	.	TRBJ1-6	TGTGCCAGCAACCAGGGGTATGGCAATTCACCCCTCCACTTT	CASNQGYGNSPLHF
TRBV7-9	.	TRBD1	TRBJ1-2	TGTTCCAGCAAGCCTCCGGGACAGGGGGCGGAAGGCTACACCTTC	CSSKPPGQGAEGYTF
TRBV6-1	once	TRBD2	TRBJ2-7	TGTGCCAGCAGTGAAAGCCCAGCGGGAGGCTACGAGCAGTACTTC	CASSESPAGGYEQYF
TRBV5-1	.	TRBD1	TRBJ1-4	TGCGCCAGCAGCTTGGCCGGGGGCAGGGGGAGAGAAAAACTGTTTTTT	CASSLAGGRGREKLFF
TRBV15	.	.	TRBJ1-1	TGTGCCACCAGCTCCGGGGGAGAGAACACTGAAGCTTTCTTT	CATSSGGENTEAFF
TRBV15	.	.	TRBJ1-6	TGTGCCACCAGCAGCACGAGACAGGTGAATTCACCCCTCCACTTT	CATSSTRQVNSPLHF
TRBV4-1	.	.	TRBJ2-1	TGCGCCAGCAGCCAAGTCCCAAATGAGCAGTTCTTC	CASSQVPNEQFF
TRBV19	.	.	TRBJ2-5	TGTGCCAGTAGTCAACAGGGTACGCAGACCCAGTACTTC	CASSQQGTQTQYF
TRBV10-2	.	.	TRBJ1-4	TGCGCCAGCAGTAGGAGCCTAACTAATGAAAAACTGTTTTTT	CASSRSLTNEKLFF
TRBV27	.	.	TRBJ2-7	TGTGCCAGCCCAGTTCGAGGGAGCCTTTCCTACGAGCAGTACTTC	CASPVRGSLSYEQYF
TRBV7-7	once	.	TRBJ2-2	TGTGCTAGCAGCTTAGAGGAGGGAGCCGGGGAGCTGTTTTTT	CASSLEEGAGELFF
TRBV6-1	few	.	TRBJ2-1	TGTGCCAGCAGTGAAACCGGGGGACCCCTTTACAATGAGCAGTTCTTC	CASSETGGPLYNEQFF
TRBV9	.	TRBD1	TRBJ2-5	TGTGCCAGCAGCGTCACAGGGGGCGGGGTGGGAGAGACCCAGTACTTC	CASSVTGGGVGETQYF
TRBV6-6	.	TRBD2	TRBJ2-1	TGTGCCAGCAGTTATGGTAGCGGGGGTTACAATGAGCAGTTCTTC	CASSYGSGGYNEQFF
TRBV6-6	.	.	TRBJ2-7	TGTGCCAGCAGCAACGGACAGCAGACCGAGCAGTACTTC	CASSNGQQTEQYF
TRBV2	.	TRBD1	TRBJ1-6	TGTGCCAGCAGGGGGAGGACAGGCGAGAGAGGTTCACCCCTCCACTTT	CASRGRTGERGSPLHF
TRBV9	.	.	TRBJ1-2	TGTGCCAGCAGCGGTAACAGGGAGGGGGAAGCTAACTATGGCTACACCTTC	CASSGNREGEANYGYTF
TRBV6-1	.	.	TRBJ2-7	TGTGCCAGCAGGAGCTCCTACGAGCAGTACTTC	CASRSSYEQYF
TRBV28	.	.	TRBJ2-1	TGTGCCACGGACAGAGACAATGAGCAGTTCTTC	CATDRDNEQFF
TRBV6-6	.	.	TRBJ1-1	TGTGCCAGCAAGGGGCTACTGAACACTGAAGCTTTCTTT	CASKGLLNTEAFF
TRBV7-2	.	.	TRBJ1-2	TGTGCCAGCAGGAACCCGGACTTCAGCTACACCTTC	CASRNPDFSYTF
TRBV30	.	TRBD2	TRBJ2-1	TGTGCCTGGAGTGGTACTAGCGGGAGTAATGAGCAGTTCTTC	CAWSGTSGSNEQFF
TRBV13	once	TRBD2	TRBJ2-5	TGTGCCAGCAGCTTAGGACTAGCGGGACAAGAGACCCAGTACTTC	CASSLGLAGQETQYF
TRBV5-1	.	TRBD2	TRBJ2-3	TGCGCCAGCAGCTTGGAGCGGGGGGCAGATACGCAGTATTTT	CASSLERGADTQYF
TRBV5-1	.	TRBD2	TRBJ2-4	TGCGCCAGCAGCCCCCTAACTATTAGCGGGGGGGTAGCCAAAAACATTCAGTACTTC	CASSPLTISGGVAKNIQYF
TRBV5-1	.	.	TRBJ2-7	TGCGCCAGCAGCTTGGCCCCCAGCTACGAGCAGTACTTC	CASSLAPSYEQYF
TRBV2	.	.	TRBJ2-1	TGTGCCAGCAAGTTGGAGGGTGTCTACAATGAGCAGTTCTTC	CASKLEGVYNEQFF
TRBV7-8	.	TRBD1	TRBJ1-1	TGTGCCAGCAGCGCAGGGACAGGGGAAGCTTTCTTT	CASSAGTGEAFF
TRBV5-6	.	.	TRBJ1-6	TGTGCCAGCAGCTTGACCCGAGGACACACTAATAATTCACCCCTCCACTTT	CASSLTRGHTNNSPLHF
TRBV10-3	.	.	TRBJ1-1	TGTGCCATCAGCCCTCGGGAGGGGGAGACTGAAGCTTTCTTT	CAISPREGETEAFF
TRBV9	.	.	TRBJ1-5	TGTGCCAGCAGCGTAGAGGGGTTGGGCAATCAGCCCCAGCATTTT	CASSVEGLGNQPQHF
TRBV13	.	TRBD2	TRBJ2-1	TGTGCCAGCAGCCCTACCGGGACTAGTCATGGAGACGAGCAGTTCTTC	CASSPTGTSHGDEQFF
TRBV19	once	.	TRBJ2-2	TGTGCCAGTAGTCCCCGACAAACCGGGGAGCTGTTTTTT	CASSPRQTGELFF
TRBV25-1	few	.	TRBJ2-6	TGTGCCAGCAGGGCCTTCATCTCTGGGGCCAACGTCCTGACTTTC	CASRAFISGANVLTF
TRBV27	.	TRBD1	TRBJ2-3	TGTGCCAGCACACCGACCGCGGGACAGGCTCCGCAGTATTTT	CASTPTAGQAPQYF
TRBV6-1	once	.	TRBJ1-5	TGTGCCAGCAAAAACGGTGATAGCAATCAGCCCCAGCATTTT	CASKNGDSNQPQHF